This T cell receptor (beta chain) was recorded in a study of early T cells in non-severe SARS-CoV-2 infection. Looking at the study overall: Sequencing of unsorted whole blood was done on bulk RNA, leaving chains unpaired.

Germline V gene data show CDR1 as MDHEN and CDR2 as SYDVKM. V lost 6 bases, J lost 2 bases, and 13 bases lay in between. The CDR3 is made up of 14 amino acids. This clonotype was counted at least ten times. Tagging with unique molecular identifiers was applied to individual cDNA molecules. TCRdb passed the 5' RACE reads through MiXCR, listing each CDR3 protein once. The sample holds 30,000 or so distinct CDR3 sequences; 3.9% are singletons and the top ten take around 8.2%. This chain uses TRBV28 with TRBJ1-1; TRBD1 is a possible D gene (5 bases). This clonotype was sampled from an adult who was a healthcare worker with PCR-confirmed SARS-CoV-2 infection or an uninfected control (not recorded which). Sequencing was done on a sample of whole blood. The CDR3 region has the DNA TGTGCCAGCAGACCGCCCGGGACCAACACTGAAGCTTTCTTT. Translated: CASRPPGTNTEAFF.